The clone carrying this T cell receptor (beta chain) was counted many times. Its antigen is unidentified. The data were taken from a study of regulatory T cells in long-lasting Graves disease. The study's findings and limits: Whereas roughly 1,000 public clonotypes were shared by new patients, persistent patients shared more, at under 3,000. The study found TRBV28, TRBJ1-2 and TRBJ2-5 favored in persistent disease.

Assembly of TCR beta libraries relied on iRepertoire HTBI primers together with Arm-PCR of CDR3 regions. One entry per CDR3 protein results from TCRdb running MiXCR on the multiplex PCR reads. The sample includes about 450,000 distinct CDR3 sequences, roughly 15% of them seen just once. Germline CDR1 is KGHDR and CDR2 is SFDVKD. Trimming removed 5 bases at V and 6 bases at J, with 9 bases between. This CDR3 spans 12 amino acids. The time point was: newly diagnosed GD, antithyroid drugs for less than 3 months. PBMCs were the source of the RNA used for TCR sequencing. The data also belong to a second study, concerning T cells in Graves' hyperthyroidism and ophthalmopathy.

This clonotype was sampled from a woman between 25 and 40 years old with Graves disease. This specimen consisted of peripheral blood mononuclear cells (PBMCs), obtained at new diagnosis, from a patient treated with antithyroid drugs. The chain joins TRBV24-1 to TRBJ1-2; D is possibly TRBD1 (5 bases). The CDR3 reads CATSAGSNGYTF. In nucleotides, the CDR3 is TGTGCCACCAGTGCAGGGTCCAATGGCTACACCTTC.